This T cell receptor (beta chain) was sequenced during a study of lymphopenia after photon versus proton radiotherapy. The study, taken as a whole, reports: Photon-treated patients lost naive T cells and TCR diversity; proton-treated stayed stable. Oligoclonal CD8+ Temra expansion after nadir drove photon patients' diversity drop.

V was clipped by 0 bases and J by 1 base; unmatched bases: 7. The CDR3 consists of 18 residues. In germline, CDR1 is SGHDT, CDR2 YYEEEE. Comments on this clone: Its specificity is unknown.

Clones were sequenced by immunoSEQ multiplex PCR, and TCRdb holds only the in-frame ones, with some missing. This table holds 20,000 to 25,000 clones, 85% to 95% found once. This clonotype was obtained from a woman aged 70-85 years with pancreatic cancer. Some clones in this sample may be carry-over from other donors' samples. Sequences were derived from peripheral blood, sampled from a patient treated with proton-based radiotherapy. The chain links TRBV5-6 to TRBJ2-3; 11 bases align to TRBD2. CDR3 nucleotides: TGTGCCAGCAGCTTGGTAATAGCGGGAGGGCCGGGCACAGATACGCAGTATTTT. Translation gives CASSLVIAGGPGTDTQYF.